This T cell receptor beta chain emerged from a study of blood T cell repertoires in COVID-19. The germline CDR1 and CDR2 sequences are KGHDR and SFDVKD. Trimming took 6 bases from V and 9 from J, leaving 17 bases between them. This CDR3 has 14 residues. The table came from immunoSEQ multiplex PCR; TCRdb's copy has only in-frame clones and leaves some out. This table holds 170,000 or so clones, roughly nine tenths found once. Sequenced material: PBMCs or T cells enriched from blood (not recorded which). The rearrangement uses TRBV24-1 and TRBJ2-1; perhaps TRBD2 as D (5 bases). This receptor was obtained from a woman in her forties or fifties who had recovered from COVID-19. CDR3 DNA sequence: TGTGCCACCAGTACTAGTTCCATACTCGGTGAGCAGTTCTTC. It yields the protein CATSTSSILGEQFF.